What follows is one T cell receptor beta chain and its context. The antigen it binds to is not known. Receptor libraries were prepared by the immunoSEQ multiplex PCR assay. A mixture of 60 forward primers for TCR Vbeta segments and 13 reverse primers for TCR Jbeta segments was used in the multiplex PCR. Amplification of the CDR3 region of rearranged TCR beta genes was performed with a multiplex PCR assay on genomic DNA. The amplified TCR beta libraries were sequenced on the Illumina HiSeq System as 87-base-pair reads. Under the source paper's analysis protocol: A later analysis tallied roughly 78 million unique TCR beta chains across the 600 to 700 repertoires, and 10 million to 11 million of those chains were shared by two or more donors. To remove PCR and sequencing errors, raw reads were error-corrected and collapsed into unique sequences using a nearest-neighbor algorithm that merged closely related sequences. Alignment of CDR3 sequences to IMGT reference sequences was used to assign V, D and J gene segments. For a sequence to be retained, a match of at least six nucleotides was required to both a V gene segment and a J gene segment. Rearrangements were classified as productive when the CDR3 lacked stop codons and remained in frame with V and J, and all other rearrangements were classified as non-productive. Following IMGT convention, CDR3 was defined as the stretch from the second conserved V-encoded cysteine to the conserved J-encoded phenylalanine. Sequences without an unambiguous match to a single V gene segment were excluded from the earlier analysis of about 640 of the donors. An earlier analysis of just under 600 of the donors called V segments functional above 56.7% productive rearrangements and segregating when the between-donor standard deviation exceeded 5%. A statistical classification framework was built for diagnosing cytomegalovirus status from the catalog of TCR beta chain sequences. A later analysis assigned V and J genes by comparing TCR nucleotide sequences with IMGT/GENE-DB human TR gene sequences. The TCRdist pipeline was used in a later analysis to assign CDR3 sequences and most-parsimonious VDJ recombination scenarios. In a later analysis, each TCR beta chain was defined by its CDR3 amino acid sequence together with its V-gene family, and reads without a unique V-gene family were excluded. As a way to deal with suspected cross-contamination and a sequencing artifact, a later analysis dropped hundreds of nucleotide sequences that were highly shared and had low generation probability. For each public chain, a later analysis derived a clonal expansion index from normalized ranks of inferred template counts within each repertoire. In a later analysis, generation probabilities were computed using a VDJ recombination model fitted to out-of-frame rearrangements, and the results were checked against IGoR. In a later analysis, hypergeometric tests were used to score TCR-TCR, TCR-HLA and TCR-CMV co-occurrence, with a repertoire-size bias correction applied to TCR pairs. A later analysis estimated false discovery rates by permuting HLA or CMV assignments 20 times. A later analysis grouped co-occurring TCRs with DBSCAN, adding TCRdist sequence similarity when clustering within HLA-allele-positive subsets. Repertoires with fewer than 30,000 or more than 120,000 public chains, plus five repertoires with anomalous nucleotide sharing, were excluded from co-occurrence clustering. The immuneACCESS repertoire file appears here via TCRdb, limited to in-frame rearrangements. These files lack a portion of the clones; in checked studies, under half of the deficit traces to unresolved V genes, and the cause of the others is not known. V, J and clone size are those of that table, while D and trimming were read from the DNA. For this sample, the table gives tens of thousands of clones. The top ten hold about 5.5% of the sample.

The data stem from a study of cytomegalovirus exposure and HLA in healthy donors (dated by TCRdb to about 2017). Regarding the study in general: An earlier analysis of approximately 600 of the donors reported 250 to 350 Gb of sequence data and about 100 million unique TCR beta sequences from roughly 200 million T cells. The aim of the study was to test whether cataloging public T cell receptors could identify signatures of past pathogen exposure. Roughly 310 gigabases of sequencing data and approximately 93 million unique TCR sequences were included in an early release covering 550 to 650 HLA-typed donors. Donor age, sex, ethnicity and CMV serostatus were collected together with the repertoire data. Rather than using new phenotypic data, the later analysis identified candidate immune exposures from TCR beta sequences and from how often those sequences occurred across donors. A later genetic analysis took genome-wide SNP genotypes for about 55% of the 666 donors and used that subset as a discovery cohort. The number of donors typed differed by locus, with about 629-630 for A, B, C, DRB1 and DQB1, about 500 for DQA1, 600 to 610 for DPA1, and under 490 for DPB1. To predict cytomegalovirus infection status, the study brought together high-throughput TCR immunosequencing, statistical association of individual TCRs with disease status, and machine learning. Of the roughly 400 genotyped donors, over 70% fell in the genetic ancestry cluster associated with self-reported Caucasian donors. In addition to the first cohort of 650 to 800 subjects, a separate validation cohort of 120 different subjects was used. A later analysis re-analyzed previously published TCR beta repertoires from roughly 600 donors and added high-resolution HLA genotyping to study TCR occurrence patterns. In an earlier analysis of 587 of the donors, high-throughput TCR beta sequencing was used to judge whether each TCR beta V gene segment behaved as functional or pseudogenic. Both class I and class II loci were covered by HLA typing, at four-digit resolution. All discovery cohort repertoires had been generated using a single sequencing platform. The T cell repertoires of about 700 subjects were profiled by immunosequencing and related to cytomegalovirus serostatus. About five DR-DQ haplotypes were handled as single units for association and clustering, since linkage in the cohort was strong. On average, roughly 250,000 unique TCR beta nucleotide sequences were sequenced per donor among a few hundred genotyped donors of the cohort, with about 19% of those sequences being non-productive. The paper as a whole reports these results and caveats: In a later analysis, HLA-associated TCR beta chains showed more clonal expansion and lower generation probabilities than non-associated chains that were equally common. Because HLA typing was unavailable for some donors at each locus, only the typed subset was used in association tests. In this cohort, only TCR beta chains were sequenced, and detectable features were limited by the absence of alpha or paired-chain data. The authors suggested that the approach could potentially be extended to other disease states and immunological phenotypes. A later analysis found that most CMV-associated TCR beta chains appeared HLA-restricted, with HLA associations seemingly driven largely by CMV exposure. Some IMGT-functional V segments, including TRBV6-2 and TRBV6-3, could not be told apart with the 87-base-pair reads, so those segments were excluded. In vitro tests confirmed that a few of the cytomegalovirus-associated TCR beta chains recognize cytomegalovirus antigens. Correlated functional status among segregating V segments might be attributable to linkage disequilibrium, but an unknown experimental factor could not be ruled out. The classifier was reported to diagnose cytomegalovirus status with high specificity and sensitivity in both the original and validation cohorts. A further reported finding was that TCR beta sequences accurately predicted the HLA-A and HLA-B alleles for most subjects in the first cohort. In a later genetic analysis, fewer N-insertions in productive TCRs were reported among donors in an Asian-associated ancestry cluster than the roughly 700-donor mean. Most TCR sequences were seen in very few donors, while some public TCRs were found in many individuals. Immune exposure information for the cohort was limited to CMV serostatus. V-gene and J-gene trimming of TCR beta chains was associated with a missense DCLRE1C variant in a later genetic analysis, and the association was replicated in an independent cohort. Several of the top co-occurrence clusters appeared to be linked to parvovirus B19, influenza, CMV and Epstein-Barr virus, according to a later analysis. Presence/absence analyses assumed roughly uniform sequencing depth across donors, an assumption that may not hold. Because counts were too low, roughly 16 rarely observed V segments, including chromosome 9 orphons, were left out of the earlier analysis of some 640 of the donors. A total of 150 to 200 TCR beta chains were listed by the study as associated with cytomegalovirus. According to a later analysis, TCR association rates differed among HLA loci, with DRB1 alleles showing the most associated TCRs and HLA-C alleles showing the fewest. A group of highly shared sequence variants was considered likely to be a technical artifact of the sequencing pipeline. An earlier analysis of roughly 570 of the donors showed that most TCR beta V segments appeared in productive rearrangements either about 90% or about 30% of the time, which broadly matched IMGT annotations. When HLA alleles, especially DR and DQ, strongly co-occurred, attributing TCR associations to individual alleles was difficult. In a later analysis, around 17,000 TCR beta sequences were associated with specific HLA alleles at a false discovery rate of 0.05.

In total, 666 healthy bone marrow donors made up the cohort. At the time of sampling, all cohort members were nominally healthy, though unrecorded immune exposures were likely present. The donor was CMV seropositive and was included in the group of approximately 300 seropositive cohort members. A peripheral blood sample was provided by each donor, and peripheral blood mononuclear cells were used for TCR beta sequencing. Genomic DNA was extracted from the blood cell samples with the Qiagen DNeasy Blood Extraction Kit. Based on the germline V gene (reference sequence), the CDR1 and CDR2 sequences are MNHEY and SMNVEV. Taken from cysteine to phenylalanine, the CDR3 has 14 residues. CDR3 DNA only is kept here, 42 bases in frame from base 1. V is reduced by 6 bases and J by 8 bases, leaving a spacing of 19 bases between them.

Sequencing input: PBMCs. This receptor chain uses TRBV27 and TRBJ1-2, and possibly TRBD1, on 6 matching bases. The sequence was collected from a girl aged 10 to 17 in good health and CMV-seropositive. CDR3 region: CASRSLGAGEGYTF. The nucleotide sequence reads TGTGCCAGCAGATCATTAGGGGCAGGGGAAGGCTACACCTTC.